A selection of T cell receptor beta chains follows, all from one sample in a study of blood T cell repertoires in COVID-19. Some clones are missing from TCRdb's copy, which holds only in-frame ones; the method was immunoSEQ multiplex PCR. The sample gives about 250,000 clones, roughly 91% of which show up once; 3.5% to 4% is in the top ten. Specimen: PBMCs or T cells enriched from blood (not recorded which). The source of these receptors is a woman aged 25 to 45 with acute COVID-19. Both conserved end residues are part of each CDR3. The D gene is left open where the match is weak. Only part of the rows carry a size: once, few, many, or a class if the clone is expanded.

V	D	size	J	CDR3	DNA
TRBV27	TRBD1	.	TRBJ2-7	CASSYTGGRAYEQYF	TGTGCCAGCAGTTACACAGGGGGCCGAGCCTACGAGCAGTACTTC
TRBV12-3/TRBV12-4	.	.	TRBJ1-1	CASSPEYTEAFF	TGTGCCAGCTCCCCCGAGTACACTGAAGCTTTCTTT
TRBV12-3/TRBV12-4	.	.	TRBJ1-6	CASGTGDYSPLHF	TGTGCCAGCGGCACAGGAGATTATTCACCCCTCCACTTT
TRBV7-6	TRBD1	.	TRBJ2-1	CASSLVHWAGQGDMTYNEQFF	TGTGCCAGCAGCTTAGTCCACTGGGCTGGACAGGGGGACATGACCTACAATGAGCAGTTCTTC
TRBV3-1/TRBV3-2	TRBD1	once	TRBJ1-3	CASSQPGQGADTIYF	TGTGCCAGCAGCCAACCGGGACAGGGGGCTGACACCATATATTTT
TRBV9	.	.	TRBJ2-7	CASSVDISSSYEQYF	TGTGCCAGCAGCGTAGACATCTCTAGCTCCTACGAGCAGTACTTC
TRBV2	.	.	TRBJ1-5	CASSESQTNQPQHF	TGTGCCAGCAGTGAATCCCAGACAAATCAGCCCCAGCATTTT
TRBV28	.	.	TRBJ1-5	CASSSRDQPQHF	TGTGCCAGCAGTTCGCGGGATCAGCCCCAGCATTTT
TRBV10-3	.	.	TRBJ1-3	CAISESGRGAGNTIYF	TGTGCCATCAGTGAGTCGGGGCGAGGAGCTGGAAACACCATATATTTT
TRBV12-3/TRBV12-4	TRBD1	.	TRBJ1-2	CASSLRGGRGYTF	TGTGCCAGCAGTTTGAGAGGGGGCAGGGGCTACACCTTC
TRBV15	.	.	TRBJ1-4	CATSRYRELGEKLFF	TGTGCCACCAGCAGATACCGGGAGCTTGGGGAAAAACTGTTTTTT
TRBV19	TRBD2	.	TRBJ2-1	CASSTTAGGPRNEQFF	TGTGCCAGTAGCACTACGGCGGGGGGGCCCCGAAATGAGCAGTTCTTC
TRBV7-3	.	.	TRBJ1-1	CASSPAPGSNTEAFF	TGTGCCAGCAGCCCGGCCCCCGGGTCGAACACTGAAGCTTTCTTT
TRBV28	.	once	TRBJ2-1	CASSEGGDHNEQFF	TGTGCCAGCAGTGAGGGCGGGGACCACAATGAGCAGTTCTTC
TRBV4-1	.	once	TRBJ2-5	CASSQPGVQETQYF	TGCGCCAGCAGCCAGCCCGGGGTTCAAGAGACCCAGTACTTC
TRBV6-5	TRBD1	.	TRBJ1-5	CASSTDRERGQPQHF	TGTGCCAGCAGTACCGACAGGGAAAGGGGACAGCCCCAGCATTTT
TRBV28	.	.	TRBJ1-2	CASTSYGGINYGYTF	TGTGCCAGCACCTCCTACGGGGGGATCAACTATGGCTACACCTTC
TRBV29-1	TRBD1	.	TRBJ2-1	CSVEEGTGGNEQFF	TGCAGCGTTGAAGAAGGGACAGGGGGGAATGAGCAGTTCTTC
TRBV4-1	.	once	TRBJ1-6	CASSQPDRLDPSLHF	TGCGCCAGCAGCCAACCCGACAGGCTTGACCCGTCCCTCCACTTT
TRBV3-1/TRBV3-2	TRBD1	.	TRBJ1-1	CASRMDRGKMNTEAFF	TGTGCCAGCAGGATGGACAGGGGGAAGATGAACACTGAAGCTTTCTTT
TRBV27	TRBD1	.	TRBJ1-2	CASSLSGTDYGYTF	TGTGCCAGCAGTTTATCGGGGACAGACTATGGCTACACCTTC
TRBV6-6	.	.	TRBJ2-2	CASSPLETVSGELFF	TGTGCCAGCAGCCCCCTTGAGACAGTCTCCGGGGAGCTGTTTTTT
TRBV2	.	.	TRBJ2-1	CASSTGSSYNEQFF	TGTGCCAGCAGTACAGGGAGCTCCTACAATGAGCAGTTCTTC
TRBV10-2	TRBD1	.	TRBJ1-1	CASAGQGGGEAFF	TGCGCCAGCGCGGGACAGGGCGGGGGTGAAGCTTTCTTT
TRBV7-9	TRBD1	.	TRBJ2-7	CASSYSTGGFYEQYF	TGTGCCAGCAGCTACAGTACAGGGGGGTTCTACGAGCAGTACTTC
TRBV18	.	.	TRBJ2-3	CASSRRQDSYFTDTQYF	TGTGCCAGCTCACGACGACAGGACTCGTACTTCACAGATACGCAGTATTTT
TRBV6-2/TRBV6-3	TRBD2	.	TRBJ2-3	CASSYSVGGARTDTQYF	TGTGCCAGCAGTTACTCTGTCGGGGGGGCACGCACAGATACGCAGTATTTT
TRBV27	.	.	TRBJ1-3	CASRGGFSGNTIYF	TGTGCCAGCAGGGGCGGGTTCTCTGGAAACACCATATATTTT
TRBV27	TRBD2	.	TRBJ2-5	CASSPLFSGGKETQYF	TGTGCCAGCAGTCCCCTTTTTAGCGGGGGGAAAGAGACCCAGTACTTC
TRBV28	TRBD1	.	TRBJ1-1	CASSSRDRIMNTEAFF	TGTGCCAGCAGTTCCCGGGACAGGATAATGAACACTGAAGCTTTCTTT
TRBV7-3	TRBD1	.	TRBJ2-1	CASSLRPPTGLYNEQFF	TGTGCCAGCAGCCTCCGGCCCCCGACAGGGCTCTACAATGAGCAGTTCTTC
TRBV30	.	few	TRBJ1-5	CAWGHTAAAQHF	TGTGCCTGGGGGCATACAGCCGCCGCCCAGCATTTT
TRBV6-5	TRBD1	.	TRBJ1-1	CASSWGRQGETEAFF	TGTGCCAGCAGTTGGGGGAGACAGGGTGAAACTGAAGCTTTCTTT
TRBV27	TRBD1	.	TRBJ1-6	CASSLDRANSPLHF	TGTGCCAGCAGTTTAGACAGGGCTAATTCACCCCTCCACTTT
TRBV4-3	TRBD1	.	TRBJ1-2	CASSQEARGLYGYTF	TGCGCCAGCAGCCAAGAGGCCAGGGGGCTCTATGGCTACACCTTC
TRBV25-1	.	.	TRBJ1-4	CASSEYGGGNEKLFF	TGTGCCAGCAGTGAATACGGGGGAGGGAATGAAAAACTGTTTTTT
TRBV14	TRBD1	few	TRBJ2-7	CASSPPGTGFNEQYF	TGTGCCAGCAGCCCTCCCGGGACAGGGTTCAACGAGCAGTACTTC
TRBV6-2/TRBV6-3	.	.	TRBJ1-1	CASSYPSGILNTEAFF	TGTGCCAGCAGTTACCCATCGGGAATTCTAAACACTGAAGCTTTCTTT
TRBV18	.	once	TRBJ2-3	CASSPPPGVTDTQYF	TGTGCCAGCTCACCACCTCCGGGGGTTACAGATACGCAGTATTTT
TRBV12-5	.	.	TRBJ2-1	CASVRTGIPYNEQFF	TGTGCTAGTGTCCGAACAGGGATCCCTTACAATGAGCAGTTCTTC
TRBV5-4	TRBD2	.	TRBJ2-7	CASSLESGDALSSYEQYF	TGTGCCAGCAGCTTGGAGAGCGGGGACGCTCTTAGCTCCTACGAGCAGTACTTC
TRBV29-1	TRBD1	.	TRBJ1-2	CSVKGQGRYGYTF	TGCAGCGTTAAGGGACAGGGAAGGTATGGCTACACCTTC
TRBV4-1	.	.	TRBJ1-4	CASSQDTDSNEKLFF	TGCGCCAGCAGCCAAGACACGGACAGTAATGAAAAACTGTTTTTT
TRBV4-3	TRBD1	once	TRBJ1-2	CASSFRTGTIGYTF	TGCGCCAGCAGCTTTCGGACAGGGACGATTGGATACACCTTC
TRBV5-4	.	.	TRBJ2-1	CASAGQNEQFF	TGTGCCAGCGCCGGACAGAATGAGCAGTTCTTC
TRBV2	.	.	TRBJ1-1	CASSLAGARTEAFF	TGTGCCAGCAGCCTAGCAGGGGCGCGCACTGAAGCTTTCTTT
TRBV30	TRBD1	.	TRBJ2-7	CAWSQGARYEQYF	TGTGCCTGGTCCCAGGGGGCTCGCTACGAGCAGTACTTC
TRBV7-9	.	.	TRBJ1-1	CASSLEPGTEAFF	TGTGCCAGCAGCTTAGAACCAGGGACTGAAGCTTTCTTT